This TCR beta chain was captured in a study of blood T cells in healthy people across ages. Study at large: Every two T cells gave about one barcoded beta molecule via template switching.

The CDR3 has 17 amino acids. With 1 base clipped from V and 4 bases from J, the junction kept 9 bases outside the gene matches. In germline, CDR1 is SGHAT, CDR2 FQNNGV. Primers used in a second PCR of roughly 7 to 11 cycles were a sample-barcoded 5' primer and a J-beta primer mix. A single record per CDR3 protein comes from TCRdb applying MiXCR to the 5' RACE reads. The data contain 350,000 to 450,000 distinct CDR3 sequences, 52% of them singletons. Whenever a sample was processed, at least 7 million PBMCs were isolated. This rearrangement joins TRBV11-2 to TRBJ2-2; 7 nucleotides agree with TRBD2. Sequencing was done on a sample of blood. The origin of this receptor is a man in his fifties or sixties in good health. In DNA, the CDR3 is TGTGCCAGCAGCTTAGTAGGTCTAGCGGCCCCCACCGGGGAGCTGTTTTTT. This sequence encodes CASSLVGLAAPTGELFF.